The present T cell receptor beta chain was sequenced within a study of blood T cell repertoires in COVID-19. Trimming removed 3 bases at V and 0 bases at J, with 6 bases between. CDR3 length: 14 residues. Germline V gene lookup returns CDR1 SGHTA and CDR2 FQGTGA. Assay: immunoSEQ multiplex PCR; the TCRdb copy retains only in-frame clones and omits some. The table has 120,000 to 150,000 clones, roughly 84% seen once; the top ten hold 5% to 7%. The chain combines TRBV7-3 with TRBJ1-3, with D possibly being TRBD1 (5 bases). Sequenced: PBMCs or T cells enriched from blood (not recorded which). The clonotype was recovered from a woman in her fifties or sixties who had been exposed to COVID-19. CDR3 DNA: TGTGCCAGCAGCTTGACAGTCTCTGGAAACACCATATATTTT. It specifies CASSLTVSGNTIYF.